This T cell receptor (beta chain) was found in a study of shared clonotypes between healthy human individuals. The overall study: The study used three CD4 naive, three CD4 memory, two CD8 naive and one CD8 memory plate per donor.

Study findings and constraints: In having few donors, the study represented limited genetic and exposure-history diversity. Shared clonotypes across all four donors exceeded non-shared ones in generation probability.

V was pared by 6 bases and J by 12 bases, with 16 bases of the junction left unmatched. The CDR3 length is 17 residues. The V gene's germline CDR1 is MNHEY and CDR2 SMNVEV (reference sequence). In regard to this clone: Its antigen is as yet unknown.

Each subset's genomic DNA was split evenly across several immunoSEQ plates. Repertoires were generated with immunoSEQ multiplex PCR, while TCRdb's copy carries only in-frame clones and drops some. Altogether under 2.5 million clones are present, 80% to 95% being singletons, with the ten largest covering more than 0.35%. This TCR was recovered from a man aged 18 to 35 in good health. Some clones in this sample may be carry-over from other donors' samples. The source material was naive CD4+ T cells from PBMCs. Documented subset: CD45RA+ positively selected. The chain is built from TRBV27 and TRBJ2-1; 14 bases align to TRBD2. CDR3 sequence reads: CASSQSSGLAGARAQFF. The DNA for the CDR3 is TGTGCCAGCAGCCAGAGCTCGGGACTAGCGGGGGCGCGGGCGCAGTTCTTC.